The 13 T cell receptor beta chains presented below share a single source sample, sequenced in a study of blood T cell repertoires in COVID-19. The data were produced by immunoSEQ multiplex PCR, yet TCRdb's version contains in-frame clones alone and is incomplete. The table shows approximately 150,000 clones, with around 87% occurring only once. The sequencing input was PBMCs or T cells enriched from blood (not recorded which). All receptors come from a man in his 60s who had recovered from COVID-19.

This clone has just one count. J is TRBJ1-1 and V is TRBV19; weak D call: TRBD1 (6 bases). V was trimmed by 6 bases and J by 4 bases, leaving 9 bases between them. Per the germline V gene, CDR1 is LNHDA and CDR2 is SQIVND (reference sequence). The CDR3 has 12 residues. In nucleotides, the CDR3 is TGTGCCAGTAGGGACAGTCCCACTGAAGCTTTCTTT. It is translated as CASRDSPTEAFF.

V usage is TRBV24-1 and J usage is TRBJ2-5, with 13 bases aligning to TRBD2. The V and J ends lost 3 bases and 3 bases, in that order; junction bases with no gene match: 9. This CDR3 is 18 amino acids long. Germline assignment: CDR1 KGHDR and CDR2 SFDVKD. The DNA of the CDR3 is TGTGCCACCAGTGATCCAACAACTAGCGGGAGGGCTGAAGAGACCCAGTACTTC. Its protein product is CATSDPTTSGRAEETQYF.

The chain combines TRBV5-6 with TRBJ1-5, with 9 bases identical to TRBD1. The CDR3 runs 15 residues. CDR1 is SGHDT and CDR2 is YYEEEE in the germline V gene. With V trimmed by 4 bases and J by 6 bases, 8 bases remained unmatched. The CDR3 sequence is CASSQRTGVSQPQHF. The DNA for the CDR3 is TGTGCCAGCAGCCAAAGGACAGGGGTCAGTCAGCCCCAGCATTTT.

V and J are TRBV2 and TRBJ2-7, with 9 positions matching TRBD1. Per germline, CDR1 SNHLY and CDR2 FYNNEI. The CDR3 has 15 amino acids. J gave up 5 bases and V 4 bases, and 9 bases lay outside the gene matches. CDR3 sequence (DNA): TGTGCCAGCAGTGTTGGGGGACAGGGTTGGGACGAGCAGTACTTC. Encoded protein: CASSVGGQGWDEQYF.

The gene calls are TRBV2 and TRBJ2-1; 8 nucleotides line up with TRBD2. Germline assignment: CDR1 SNHLY and CDR2 FYNNEI. J gave up 9 bases and V 4 bases, and 5 bases lay outside the gene matches. The CDR3 has 13 residues. CDR3 amino acids: CASSGGAGVEQFF. Here the CDR3 DNA reads TGTGCCAGCAGTGGGGGAGCGGGAGTTGAGCAGTTCTTC.

V usage is TRBV2 and J usage is TRBJ1-1, with TRBD1 identical over 7 bases. After removal of 5 bases from V and 6 bases from J, the junction contained 6 bases not matched to a gene. CDR3 size: 13 residues. Germline lookup yields CDR1 SNHLY and CDR2 FYNNEI. The CDR3 region is CASSINRGAEAFF. The CDR3 bases are TGTGCCAGCAGTATTAACAGGGGCGCTGAAGCTTTCTTT.

This clone was seen a few times. J is TRBJ2-7 and V is TRBV27; 7 bases agree with TRBD1. The CDR3 runs 14 residues. Per germline, CDR1 MNHEY and CDR2 SMNVEV (reference sequence). Losses at the gene ends were 6 bases for V and 0 bases for J; bases not matched to a gene: 5. In nucleotides, the CDR3 is TGTGCCAGCAGCACGACAGGGACCTCCTACGAGCAGTACTTC. It translates to CASSTTGTSYEQYF.

This clone was counted a few times. The chain joins TRBV9 to TRBJ2-1, with TRBD2 matching 14 bases. Looked up from germline, CDR1 is SGDLS and CDR2 is YYNGEE. The CDR3 consists of 16 residues. V was pared by 4 bases and J by 8 bases, with 8 bases of the junction left unmatched. The CDR3 nucleotides are TGTGCCAGCAGCCCTGGGACTAGCGGGGGTTTATATGAGCAGTTCTTC. It codes for CASSPGTSGGLYEQFF.

The chain employs TRBV6-5 and TRBJ2-7; D not resolved. V was cut by 6 bases and J by 3 bases, with 15 bases left in between. The germline V gene has CDR1 MNHEY and CDR2 SVGAGI. The CDR3 extends over 14 amino acids. The CDR3: CASRVTEYSYEQYF. CDR3 in DNA: TGTGCCAGCAGGGTTACAGAATATAGCTACGAGCAGTACTTC.

This chain connects TRBV28 to TRBJ2-7; 10 bases map to TRBD1. Germline V CDR1 and CDR2: MDHEN, SYDVKM. The V gene end was trimmed by 4 bases and the J gene end by 3 bases; junction bases not matched to a gene: 6. The CDR3 contains 15 residues. As DNA, the CDR3 is TGTGCCAGCAGTTGGGTATGGACAGGGGGCTACGAGCAGTACTTC. It specifies CASSWVWTGGYEQYF.

The chain uses TRBV29-1 and TRBJ1-3, with D perhaps TRBD1 (6 bases). This CDR3 has 14 amino acids. Trimming removed 6 bases from V and 0 bases from J, with 12 bases in between. Germline CDR1 and CDR2: SQVTM and ANQGSEA. DNA for the CDR3: TGCAGCGTCGCCACAGGGAGCTCTGGAAACACCATATATTTT. Encoded protein: CSVATGSSGNTIYF.

V is TRBV2 and J is TRBJ2-5; 7 bases are a match to TRBD1. V was pared by 7 bases and J by 5 bases, with 13 bases of the junction left unmatched. CDR3 length: 15 residues. Germline V gene lookup returns CDR1 SNHLY and CDR2 FYNNEI. CDR3 in DNA: TGTGCCAGCATGAACCTCCGGGACAGTCACGAGACCCAGTACTTC. Protein: CASMNLRDSHETQYF.

This clone is a singleton in its sample. The chain has TRBV28 and TRBJ1-3; possibly TRBD1 for D (5 bases). The CDR3 is 14 amino acids. V dropped 10 bases and J dropped 2 bases, with 15 bases sitting between them. Germline V gene sequence: CDR1 MDHEN, CDR2 SYDVKM. CDR3 DNA sequence: TGTGCCAACGATCCTCGGACAACTGGAAACACCATATATTTT. Translated, it gives CANDPRTTGNTIYF. Variable domain in full (rest from reference TRBV28 and TRBJ1-3): DVKVTQSSRYLVKRTGEKVFLECVQDMDHENMFWYRQDPGLGLRLIYFSYDVKMKEKGDIPEGYSVSREKKERFSLILESASTNQTSMYLCANDPRTTGNTIYFGEGSWLTVV.